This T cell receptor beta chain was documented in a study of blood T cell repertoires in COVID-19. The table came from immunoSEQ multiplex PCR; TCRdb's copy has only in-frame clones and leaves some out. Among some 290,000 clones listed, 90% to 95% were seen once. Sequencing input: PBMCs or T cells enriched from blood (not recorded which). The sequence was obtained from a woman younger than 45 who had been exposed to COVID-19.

The CDR3 nucleotides are TGTGCCAGCAGCTTAGTCGCTAGCGGGGCAGATACGCAGTATTTT. This translates into CASSLVASGADTQYF. The V and J genes are TRBV7-8 and TRBJ2-3; the match to TRBD2 covers 9 bases. CDR1 is SGHVS and CDR2 is FQNEAQ in the germline V gene. Trimming cost V 1 base and J 4 bases; bases outside gene matches: 3. This CDR3 contains 15 residues.